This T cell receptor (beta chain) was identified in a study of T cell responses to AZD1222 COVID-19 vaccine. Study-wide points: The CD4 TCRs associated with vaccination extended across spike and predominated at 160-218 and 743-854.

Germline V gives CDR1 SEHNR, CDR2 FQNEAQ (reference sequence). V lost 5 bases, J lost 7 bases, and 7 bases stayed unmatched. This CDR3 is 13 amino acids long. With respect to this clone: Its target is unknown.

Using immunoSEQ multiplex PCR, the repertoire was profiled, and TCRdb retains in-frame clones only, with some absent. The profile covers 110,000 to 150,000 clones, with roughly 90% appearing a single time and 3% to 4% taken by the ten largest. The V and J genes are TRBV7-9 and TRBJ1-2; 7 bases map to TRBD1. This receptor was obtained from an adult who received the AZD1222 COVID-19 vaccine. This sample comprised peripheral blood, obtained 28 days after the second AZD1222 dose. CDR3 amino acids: CASSPQGWSGYTF. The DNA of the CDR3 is TGTGCCAGCAGCCCACAGGGGTGGAGTGGCTACACCTTC.